This TCR beta chain was found in a study of blood T cell repertoires in COVID-19. About the study: Both acute and convalescent COVID-19 samples were obtained from the United States, Italy and Spain. PBMCs, B-cell-depleted T cells, or T cells were the source of the cDNA or gDNA that made up the material.

How the authors handled the data: Researchers report that nucleated cell counts were estimated from reference gene primer amplification. Profiling relied on immunoSEQ multiplex PCR, and the TCRdb table lists in-frame clones only, not all of them. The DNA gave D and trimming, while V, J and clone size come from that table. The sample yields around 70,000 clones, 90% seen once. Germline trimming cut 0 bases from V and 6 bases from J; bases unmatched to any gene: 3. This CDR3 comprises 16 residues. In germline, CDR1 is MNHNS, CDR2 SASEGT. The specimen sequenced was peripheral blood. This TCR was recovered from a human donor in a cohort sampled during active COVID-19. The chain carries TRBV6-1 and TRBJ2-3, with TRBD2 identical over 13 bases. As DNA, the CDR3 is TGTGCCAGCAGTGAAGCGACTAGCGGGAGGTTGGATACGCAGTATTTT. Residues: CASSEATSGRLDTQYF.